The present entry profiles one TCR beta chain with its context. Antigen unknown. TCRdb's table, derived via immunoSEQ multiplex PCR, lists solely in-frame clones and lacks some. Of about 72,000 clones listed, around 90% are singletons. The CDR3 sequence is 13 residues long. V gave up 4 bases and J gave up 4 bases, with 10 bases separating them. Germline values: CDR1 SGHTA, CDR2 FQGNSA. This record comes from a study of T cell responses to AZD1222 COVID-19 vaccine. Whole-study findings and limits: Per reports, nearly half of all spike-specific TCRs target regions that are unmutated in variants. The peak T cell response came first, and repertoires were sampled only after it. Females made up more of the donors, who were largely white British, and clonal diversity may have come out too low.

The chain couples TRBV7-2 to TRBJ2-5; D gene ambiguous. The clonotype was recovered from an adult in good health. The input for sequencing was peripheral blood, taken on day 0 of AZD1222 vaccination. CDR3 in amino acids: CASSSRTGETQYF. Written as DNA, the CDR3 is TGTGCCAGCAGCTCCAGGACGGGAGAGACCCAGTACTTC.